This T cell receptor (beta chain) was sequenced in a study of regulatory T cells in long-lasting Graves disease. Study background: The study enrolled newly diagnosed Graves' patients on antithyroid drugs under 3 months.

Documented time point: newly diagnosed GD, antithyroid drugs for less than 3 months. Following extraction of RNA from PBMCs, that RNA was used to make the TCR library. Diagnoses of Graves' disease were made by American Thyroid Association guidelines. This clonotype was detected only a few times. The CDR3 contains 15 residues. CDR1 and CDR2 from the germline V gene are LGHDT and YNNKEL (reference sequence). Trimming took off 0 bases at V and 6 bases at J, with 12 bases between the two ends. Arm-PCR of CDR3 regions and iRepertoire HTBI primers were the basis on which TCR beta libraries were built. In the authors' methods: Overall, samples carried 60 to 65 TRBV and some 15 TRBJ segments. TCRdb passed the multiplex PCR reads through MiXCR, listing each CDR3 protein once. These V and J calls rely on TCRdb rather than the paper's analysis. The sample consists of roughly 510,000 distinct CDR3 sequences, roughly 16% of them appearing once.

The data also belong to a second study, concerning T cells in Graves' hyperthyroidism and ophthalmopathy.

The V call is TRBV3-1, the J call TRBJ2-1; no reliable D call. This sequence was found in a young man with Graves disease. This material consisted of peripheral blood mononuclear cells (PBMCs), taken at new diagnosis, from a patient treated with antithyroid drugs. The CDR3 DNA reads as TGTGCCAGCAGCCAAGATAGGCTAGGAATCAATGAGCAGTTCTTC. It is translated as CASSQDRLGINEQFF.